A selection of T cell receptor beta chains follows, all from one sample in a study of blood T cell repertoires in COVID-19. The protocol was immunoSEQ multiplex PCR, while the TCRdb copy is restricted to in-frame clones and leaves out a portion. This sample has about 280,000 clones, with approximately 91% found just once. Sequenced sample: peripheral blood. Receptors originate from a man younger than 30 with active or convalescent COVID-19. The CDR3 runs from the conserved cysteine through the conserved F or W. A D gene is named only where the DNA matches it firmly. Rows give clone size only sometimes, using once, few, many, or a class for an expanded clone.

-	-	TRBV9	TRBJ2-1	CASSVATYSSYNEQFF
-	TRBD1	TRBV5-4	TRBJ1-2	CASSWSGQGYGYTF
-	TRBD1	TRBV27	TRBJ2-5	CASRRTGGETQYF
-	TRBD2	TRBV7-3	TRBJ2-3	CASSSTSGGSTDTQYF
-	-	TRBV7-2	TRBJ1-2	CASSPSGGETGLGYTF
-	-	TRBV5-6	TRBJ2-3	CASSPWTGGGTTDTQYF
-	-	TRBV9	TRBJ2-7	CASSGFAGSEQYF
-	TRBD1	TRBV6-1	TRBJ1-5	CASSETGGGNQPQHF
many	TRBD1	TRBV27	TRBJ2-1	CASSPPSKQGVNEQFF
-	TRBD2	TRBV4-3	TRBJ2-7	CASSASLPGLAPYEQYF
-	TRBD2	TRBV7-2	TRBJ2-7	CASSSGLAASYEQYF
-	-	TRBV13	TRBJ2-3	CASSLRPSSVGTDTQYF
-	-	TRBV29-1	TRBJ1-2	CSAEGAFSTNYGYTF
-	TRBD2	TRBV2	TRBJ2-1	CASSLSREGNEQFF
-	-	TRBV5-8	TRBJ1-1	CASSLMTGVANTEAFF
-	-	TRBV19	TRBJ1-2	CASSKWGADYGYTF
-	TRBD1	TRBV7-7	TRBJ1-1	CASSHRTGEVTEAFF
-	TRBD1	TRBV19	TRBJ1-5	CASSGRDRGRIRPQHF
-	-	TRBV15	TRBJ1-1	CATRGAGLDTEAFF
-	-	TRBV23-1	TRBJ2-5	CASSLGLGNQETQYF
few	-	TRBV18	TRBJ1-3	CASSRTAFSGNTIYF
once	TRBD2	TRBV10-2	TRBJ2-3	CASRWTSLMSDTQYF
-	TRBD2	TRBV9	TRBJ2-3	CASSVAGSGGFPSTQYF
-	-	TRBV12-3/TRBV12-4	TRBJ1-1	CASRGPGSTEAFF
-	TRBD1	TRBV15	TRBJ1-2	CATSRDRPRIGGDGYTF
-	TRBD1	TRBV6-1	TRBJ1-5	CASSEPGQGHSNQPQHF
-	-	TRBV7-7	TRBJ2-7	CASSLGNGASRDEQYF
-	-	TRBV2	TRBJ1-1	CASSVKQGLDTEAFF
-	TRBD2	TRBV19	TRBJ2-5	CASSLSGGAETQYF
-	-	TRBV6-5	TRBJ1-1	CASSYSIEAQNTEAFF
-	-	TRBV10-3	TRBJ1-1	CAISESRGRNTEAFF
-	TRBD1	TRBV9	TRBJ1-1	CASSPTGTALGTEAFF
-	-	TRBV2	TRBJ2-5	CASIRGGETQYF
-	-	TRBV12-3/TRBV12-4	TRBJ1-5	CASRFKSNQPQHF
once	-	TRBV11-3	TRBJ2-1	CASSSARWGQAPQVQFF
-	TRBD1	TRBV7-6	TRBJ1-2	CASSPVTGVLDGYTF
-	-	TRBV4-3	TRBJ1-2	CASSQDWALPGGSYGYTF
-	TRBD1	TRBV13	TRBJ1-5	CASSWTGNGNQPQHF
-	-	TRBV5-1	TRBJ1-2	CASSLGPEDSRRGYTF
many	-	TRBV6-4	TRBJ2-3	CASTPEVGGTDTQYF
once	-	TRBV5-6	TRBJ1-3	CASRTGLSGNTIYF
-	-	TRBV10-3	TRBJ2-7	CATRNAGMSYEQYF
-	TRBD1	TRBV2	TRBJ2-1	CASSAGRGNYNEQFF
once	-	TRBV27	TRBJ1-6	CASSLGLSYNSPLHF
-	-	TRBV11-2	TRBJ2-7	CASSKNAGSDYEQYF
-	TRBD1	TRBV3-1/TRBV3-2	TRBJ1-6	CASSQSRTGGKTSPLHF
-	-	TRBV4-1	TRBJ2-6	CASSHLTGDSGANVLTF
-	TRBD1	TRBV27	TRBJ1-2	CASSLRQGGNYGYTF
-	-	TRBV6-5	TRBJ1-1	CASSYHPAQGNTEAFF
-	-	TRBV5-1	TRBJ1-1	CASRDTLNTEAFF
once	TRBD2	TRBV9	TRBJ2-5	CASSLGLAGNQETQYF
-	-	TRBV6-5	TRBJ2-2	CASSLGVTGELFF
-	TRBD1	TRBV5-1	TRBJ1-1	CASSLGDRGNTEAFF
-	TRBD1	TRBV9	TRBJ2-7	CASSSGQGEQYF